This is a list of T cell receptor beta chains from one sample in a study of shared clonotypes between healthy human individuals. TCRdb's copy holds only in-frame clones and misses some; the assay was immunoSEQ multiplex PCR. The sample lists some 550,000 clones; roughly 97% were seen once. The sample was naive CD4+ T cells sorted from blood. The source of these receptors is a woman aged 30 to 39 in good health. Each CDR3 is given with its conserved first and last residue. The D gene is left open where the match is weak. Part of the rows lack a size; the others show once, few, many or a class for expanded clones.

V gene	D gene	clone size	J gene	CDR3 length	CDR3 DNA	CDR3 protein
TRBV6-5	.	.	TRBJ2-2	14	TGTGCCAGCAGTTACTCGACCGGTGTAGGGGAGCTGTTTTTT	CASSYSTGVGELFF
TRBV11-3	TRBD2	.	TRBJ2-7	15	TGTGCCAGCAGGAGACTAGCGGGAGATATCTACGAGCAGTACTTC	CASRRLAGDIYEQYF
TRBV19	.	once	TRBJ1-1	14	TGTGCCAGTAGTACCCACCACAGGTCCACTGAAGCTTTCTTT	CASSTHHRSTEAFF
TRBV7-6	TRBD2	.	TRBJ2-1	15	TGTGCCAGCAGCTTAGGACTAGCCTCCTACAATGAGCAGTTCTTC	CASSLGLASYNEQFF
TRBV7-9	.	.	TRBJ1-1	15	TGTGCCAGCAGCTTAGAACCCAATAAGAACACTGAAGCTTTCTTT	CASSLEPNKNTEAFF
TRBV18	TRBD2	.	TRBJ2-7	13	TGTGCCAGCTCGCCGACGGGGGGTATCGAGCAGTACTTC	CASSPTGGIEQYF
TRBV18	.	.	TRBJ1-1	15	TGTGCCAGCTCACCGGGGGGTCCCCTGAACACTGAAGCTTTCTTT	CASSPGGPLNTEAFF
TRBV5-6	.	.	TRBJ2-7	15	TGTGCCAGCAGCCCGCGGGGCGAAAGCTCCTACGAGCAGTACTTC	CASSPRGESSYEQYF
TRBV19	.	.	TRBJ1-3	14	TGTGCCAGTAGTATTACAGGGAGTGGAAACACCATATATTTT	CASSITGSGNTIYF
TRBV6-7	TRBD2	once	TRBJ2-3	15	TGTGCCAGCACCAAACAAGCGGGACTCACAGATACGCAGTATTTT	CASTKQAGLTDTQYF
TRBV27	TRBD2	.	TRBJ2-1	16	TGTGCCAGCAGTCCATACTTAAGCGGGATTTACAATGAGCAGTTCTTC	CASSPYLSGIYNEQFF